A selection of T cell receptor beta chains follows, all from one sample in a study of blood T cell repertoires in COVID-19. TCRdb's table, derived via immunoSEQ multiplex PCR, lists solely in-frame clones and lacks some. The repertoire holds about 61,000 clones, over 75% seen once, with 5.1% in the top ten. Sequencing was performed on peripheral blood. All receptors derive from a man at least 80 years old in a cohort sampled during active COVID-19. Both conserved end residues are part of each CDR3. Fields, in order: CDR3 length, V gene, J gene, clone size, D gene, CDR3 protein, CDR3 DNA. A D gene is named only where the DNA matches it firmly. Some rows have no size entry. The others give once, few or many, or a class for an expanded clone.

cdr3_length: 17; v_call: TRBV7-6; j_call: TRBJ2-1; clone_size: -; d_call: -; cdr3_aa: CASSTRPWTTINNEQFF; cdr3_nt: TGTGCCAGCAGCACCCGGCCGTGGACTACAATAAACAATGAGCAGTTCTTC
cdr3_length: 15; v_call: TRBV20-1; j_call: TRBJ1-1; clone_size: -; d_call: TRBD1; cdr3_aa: CSASKAGGSNTEAFF; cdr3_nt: TGCAGTGCTAGTAAGGCAGGGGGATCAAACACTGAAGCTTTCTTT
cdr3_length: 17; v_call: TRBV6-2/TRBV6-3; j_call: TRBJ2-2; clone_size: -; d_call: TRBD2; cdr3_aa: CASSYLPGLAGTGELFF; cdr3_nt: TGTGCCAGCAGTTACCTCCCGGGACTAGCTGGCACCGGGGAGCTGTTTTTT
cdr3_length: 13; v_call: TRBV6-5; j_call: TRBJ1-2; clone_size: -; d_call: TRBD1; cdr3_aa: CASSPTGGGGYTF; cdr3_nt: TGTGCCAGCAGTCCGACAGGGGGGGGAGGCTACACCTTC
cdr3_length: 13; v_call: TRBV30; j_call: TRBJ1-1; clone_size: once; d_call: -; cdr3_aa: CAWKGTGIPEAFF; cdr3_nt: TGTGCCTGGAAAGGTACAGGAATCCCTGAAGCTTTCTTT
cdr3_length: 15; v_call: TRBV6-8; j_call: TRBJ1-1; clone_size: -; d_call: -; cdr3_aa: CASSYFGREGSQAFF; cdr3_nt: TGTGCCAGCAGTTACTTCGGTCGGGAGGGAAGTCAAGCTTTCTTT
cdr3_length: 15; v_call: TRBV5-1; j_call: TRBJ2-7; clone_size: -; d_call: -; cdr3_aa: CASSLGGTGTYEQYF; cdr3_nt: TGCGCCAGCAGCTTGGGTGGGACTGGTACCTACGAGCAGTACTTC
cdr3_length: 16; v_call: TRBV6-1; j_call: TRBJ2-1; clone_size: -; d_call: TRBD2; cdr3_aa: CASSEFSGSSYNEQFF; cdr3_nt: TGTGCCAGCAGTGAATTTAGCGGGAGCTCCTACAATGAGCAGTTCTTC
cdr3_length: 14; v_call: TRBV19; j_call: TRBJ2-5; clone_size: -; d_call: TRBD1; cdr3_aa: CASSTLAGGETQYF; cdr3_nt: TGTGCCAGTAGCACCTTGGCAGGGGGAGAGACCCAGTACTTC
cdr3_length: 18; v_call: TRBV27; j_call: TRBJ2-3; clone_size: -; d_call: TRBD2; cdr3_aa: CASRTRLAGVYSTDTQYF; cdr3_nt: TGTGCCAGCAGGACGAGACTAGCGGGGGTCTACTCGACAGATACGCAGTATTTT
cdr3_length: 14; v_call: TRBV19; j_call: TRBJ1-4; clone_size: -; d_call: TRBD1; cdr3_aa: CASSSAGGTEKLFF; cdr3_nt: TGTGCCAGTAGTTCCGCAGGGGGCACTGAAAAACTGTTTTTT
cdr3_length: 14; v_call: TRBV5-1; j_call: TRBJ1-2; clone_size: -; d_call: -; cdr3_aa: CASSSNTNNYGYTF; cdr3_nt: TGCGCCAGCAGCTCGAACACGAATAACTATGGCTACACCTTC
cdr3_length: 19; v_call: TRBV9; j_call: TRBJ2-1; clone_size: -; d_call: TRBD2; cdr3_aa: CASSVEMGGLAGEGNEQFF; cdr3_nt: TGTGCCAGCAGCGTAGAAATGGGGGGACTAGCGGGAGAGGGGAATGAGCAGTTCTTC
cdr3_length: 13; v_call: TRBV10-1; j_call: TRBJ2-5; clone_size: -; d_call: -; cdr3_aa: CASSEPGKETQYF; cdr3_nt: TGCGCCAGCAGTGAGCCGGGAAAGGAGACCCAGTACTTC
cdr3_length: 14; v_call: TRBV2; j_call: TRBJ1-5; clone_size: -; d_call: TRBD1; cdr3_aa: CASSRTGNTQPQHF; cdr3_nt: TGTGCCAGCAGTCGGACAGGGAATACTCAGCCCCAGCATTTT
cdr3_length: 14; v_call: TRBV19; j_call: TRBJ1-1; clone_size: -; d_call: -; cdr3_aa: CASSIARAGALAFF; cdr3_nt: TGTGCCAGTAGTATAGCTCGGGCAGGGGCCTTGGCTTTCTTT
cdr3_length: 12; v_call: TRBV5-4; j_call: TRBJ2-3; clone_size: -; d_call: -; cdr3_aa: CASSLNTDTQYF; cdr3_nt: TGTGCCAGCAGCCTAAACACAGATACGCAGTATTTT